This T cell receptor beta chain was observed in a study of T cell responses to AZD1222 COVID-19 vaccine. As to this clone: What it binds is not known.

Findings and caveats of the study: Females outnumbered males among donors, who were mostly white British; clonal diversity was possibly underestimated. An increase in Spike-specific TCR breadth and depth was observed after two AZD1222 doses. There were vaccine-associated CD4 TCRs across spike, dominant at 160-218 and 743-854. Close to half of spike-specific TCRs reportedly recognize unmutated variant regions.

The V gene end was trimmed by 3 bases and the J gene end by 4 bases; junction bases not matched to a gene: 2. This CDR3 spans 15 amino acids. In germline, CDR1 is SGHNT, CDR2 YYREEE (reference sequence). The repertoire was sequenced with immunoSEQ multiplex PCR; TCRdb's copy has only in-frame clones and lacks some. The sample comprises approximately 94,000 clones, around 87% of which are singletons, and around 3.8% rests with the top ten. This chain connects TRBV5-4 to TRBJ2-1; 12 positions agree with TRBD2. This receptor was obtained from an adult in good health. The material was peripheral blood, obtained on day 0 of MenACWY control vaccination. This CDR3 is CASSSTSGGYNEQFF. The CDR3, as DNA: TGTGCCAGCAGCTCGACTAGCGGGGGATACAATGAGCAGTTCTTC. Together with reference TRBV5-4 and TRBJ2-1, the CDR3 gives the full variable domain: ETGVTQSPTHLIKTRGQQVTLRCSSQSGHNTVSWYQQALGQGPQFIFQYYREEENGRGNFPPRFSGLQFPNYSSELNVNALELDDSALYLCASSSTSGGYNEQFFGPGTRLTVL.